Below are 16 T cell receptor beta chains sequenced from a single sample in a study of control samples from healthy donors and cancer patients (dated by TCRdb to between 2020 and 2021). Library generation was performed with the immunoSEQ multiplex PCR assay. The source is immuneACCESS, and TCRdb retained only in-frame sequences with V and J called. Part of the clones is not carried over; for the studies checked, unresolved V genes explain less than half of this, and the remainder is unexplained. Counted in this sample were tens of thousands of clones; around 82% of them appeared once. The biggest ten clones account for around 10% of the sample. The sample taken for sequencing was blood. The receptors were gathered from a woman aged 60-75 years in good health.

CDR3 in amino acids: CASSEVGTSTDTQYF. CDR3 nucleotide sequence: TGCGCCAGCAGTGAAGTCGGGACCTCCACAGATACGCAGTATTTT. The J gene is TRBJ2-3, the V gene TRBV10-1; possibly TRBD1 or TRBD2 for D (5 bases each). In germline, CDR1 is WNHNN, CDR2 SYGVQD (reference sequence). The CDR3 totals 15 residues. V gave up 3 bases and J gave up 2 bases, with 12 bases separating them.

The CDR3 loop is CASSIIGTGSSGNTIYF. In DNA, the CDR3 is TGTGCCAGTAGTATAATCGGGACAGGGAGCTCTGGAAACACCATATATTTT. The chain joins TRBV19 to TRBJ1-3, with 9 bases matching TRBD1. V gave up 2 bases and J gave up 0 bases; unmatched junction bases: 5. CDR1 is LNHDA, CDR2 SQIVND, per germline (reference sequence). This CDR3 has 17 amino acids.

The chain joins TRBV6-5 to TRBJ1-1, with TRBD1 matching over 9 bases. Germline V gives CDR1 MNHEY, CDR2 SVGAGI. Germline trimming cut 4 bases from V and 1 base from J; bases unmatched to any gene: 4. The CDR3 runs 15 residues. CDR3 coding DNA: TGTGCCAGCAGTTCTCCGGGACAGGGGAACACTGAAGCTTTCTTT. It codes for CASSSPGQGNTEAFF.

The V gene is TRBV12-5, the J gene TRBJ1-5; D unresolved. The CDR3 runs to 17 residues. Germline values: CDR1 LGHNT, CDR2 FRNRAP. Trimming stripped 7 bases from V and 2 bases from J, with 21 bases between. CDR3 protein: CASAPPSPPWGNQPQHF. CDR3 nucleotide sequence: TGTGCTAGTGCTCCCCCTTCCCCCCCATGGGGCAATCAGCCCCAGCATTTT.

The CDR3 DNA reads as TGTGCCAGTAGTATATCGCAGGGGGAGACCCAGTACTTC. It is translated as CASSISQGETQYF. The chain is built from TRBV19 and TRBJ2-5; maybe TRBD1 (6 bases). CDR1 and CDR2 from the germline V gene are LNHDA and SQIVND (reference sequence). CDR3 length equals 13 residues. V was trimmed by 2 bases and J by 5 bases, leaving 9 bases between them.

The chain has TRBV28 and TRBJ2-6, with 7 nucleotides matching TRBD2. V shed 6 bases, J shed 1 base, and the junction held 3 bases outside the gene matches. Germline CDR1 is MDHEN and CDR2 is SYDVKM. This CDR3 spans 15 amino acids. The DNA of the CDR3 is TGTGCCAGCAGGATGGGGGGGTCTGGGGCCAACGTCCTGACTTTC. Translated, it gives CASRMGGSGANVLTF. The full variable domain, in which reference TRBV28 and TRBJ2-6 provide the parts outside the CDR3, is DVKVTQSSRYLVKRTGEKVFLECVQDMDHENMFWYRQDPGLGLRLIYFSYDVKMKEKGDIPEGYSVSREKKERFSLILESASTNQTSMYLCASRMGGSGANVLTFGAGSRLTVL.

V gene TRBV5-1 combines with J gene TRBJ1-6; D possibly corresponds to TRBD1 (5 bases). With 4 bases removed from V and 6 bases from J, the gap between germline ends came to 14 bases. The germline V gene has CDR1 SGHRS and CDR2 YFSETQ. This CDR3 has 15 amino acids. CDR3 residues: CASSTAGRANSPLHF. In DNA form, the CDR3 reads TGCGCCAGCAGCACAGCGGGACGGGCTAATTCACCCCTCCACTTT.

This sequence joins TRBV5-6 and TRBJ1-3; 9 bases fit TRBD1. V was pared by 7 bases and J by 3 bases, with 14 bases of the junction left unmatched. CDR1 is SGHDT and CDR2 is YYEEEE in the germline V gene. The CDR3 is 17 residues long. The CDR3 is CASFSPGQGPVGNTIYF. DNA of the CDR3: TGTGCCAGCTTTTCACCCGGACAGGGGCCGGTTGGAAACACCATATATTTT.

The V call is TRBV28, the J call TRBJ2-7; TRBD2 aligns across 11 bases. V trimming: 5 bases; J trimming: 3 bases; junction bases outside the gene matches: 6. CDR3 length equals 15 residues. The germline CDR1 and CDR2 sequences are MDHEN and SYDVKM. CDR3 bases: TGTGCCAGCAGTGTAAGACTAGCGGGAAGCTACGAGCAGTACTTC. This encodes CASSVRLAGSYEQYF.

The rearrangement joins TRBV5-1 to TRBJ2-1, with 9 bases matching TRBD1. The CDR3 loop spans 15 amino acids. CDR1 and CDR2 from the germline V gene are SGHRS and YFSETQ. With V trimmed by 1 base and J by 2 bases, 1 base remained unmatched. The CDR3 loop is CASSLTGGAYNEQFF. In DNA form, the CDR3 reads TGCGCCAGCAGCTTGACAGGGGGCGCCTACAATGAGCAGTTCTTC.

This clone was counted once. This chain connects TRBV11-2 to TRBJ2-7; possible D gene TRBD1, 5 bases. The CDR3 length is 14 residues. V lost 1 base, J lost 2 bases, and 9 bases lay in between. Per germline, CDR1 SGHAT and CDR2 FQNNGV. CDR3 residues: CASSLGTRTYEQYF. The CDR3 DNA reads TGTGCCAGCAGCTTAGGGACAAGAACCTACGAGCAGTACTTC. The whole variable domain, filled in from reference TRBV11-2 and TRBJ2-7, reads EAGVAQSPRYKIIEKRQSVAFWCNPISGHATLYWYQQILGQGPKLLIQFQNNGVVDDSQLPKDRFSAERLKGVDSTLKIQPAKLEDSAVYLCASSLGTRTYEQYFGPGTRLTVT.

Concerning this clone: The germline gene is not matched at one end of the junction; a read error may be the cause. The chain has TRBV7-7 and TRBJ2-1, with TRBD1 as a possible D gene (5 bases). Germline CDR1 is SSHAT and CDR2 is FNYEAQ (reference sequence). This CDR3 contains 13 residues. CDR3: CASSSDRYNEQFF. In DNA, the CDR3 is TGTGCTAGCAGCTCAGACAGATACAATGAGCAGTTCTTC.

The CDR3 region has the DNA TGCGCCACCGCGGGGGGCCAGTATCAGCCCCAGCATTTT. Protein sequence: CATAGGQYQPQHF. This rearrangement joins TRBV10-2 to TRBJ1-5; perhaps TRBD1 as D (6 bases). Germline V gene lookup returns CDR1 WSHSY and CDR2 SAAADI. Trimming left V 10 bases short and J 5 bases short, with 15 bases between. CDR3 size: 13 residues.

In DNA form, the CDR3 reads TGTGCTAGTGGTTTGAGTTTGAATCCTCCGGACCGCCAGTACTTC. Its translation is CASGLSLNPPDRQYF. The V and J genes are TRBV12-5 and TRBJ2-5, with D hard to call. CDR3 length equals 15 residues. The germline V gene encodes CDR1 LGHNT and CDR2 FRNRAP. V gave up 2 bases and J gave up 10 bases, with 20 bases separating them.

This chain uses TRBV19 with TRBJ2-5; D is tentatively TRBD1 or TRBD2 (5 bases each). Matching the DNA end better, TRBJ2-7 makes the J call doubtful. The CDR3 is 13 amino acids. CDR1 is LNHDA and CDR2 is SQIVND in the germline V gene (reference sequence). The CDR3 DNA reads as TGTGCCAGCAGGGACGTCGGTTCCTACGAGCAGTACTTC. This codes for CASRDVGSYEQYF.

The sample holds a few counts of this clone. The chain links TRBV20-1 to TRBJ2-5, with TRBD2 identical over 10 bases. Germline CDR1 and CDR2: DFQATT and SNEGSKA (reference sequence). The CDR3 loop spans 13 amino acids. V trimming: 3 bases; J trimming: 5 bases; junction bases outside the gene matches: 3. The CDR3 loop reads CSASPSGSETQYF. The CDR3 coding sequence is TGCAGTGCTAGTCCTAGCGGGAGTGAGACCCAGTACTTC.